This TCR beta chain was captured in a study of radiotherapy plus CTLA-4 blockade in lung cancer. Study summary: Patients showed objective responses in around a sixth of cases and disease control in roughly 31%.

The CDR3 loop spans 15 amino acids. Germline CDR1 SEHNR, CDR2 FQNEAQ (reference sequence). V was trimmed by 3 bases and J by 8 bases, leaving 19 bases between them. Method: immunoSEQ multiplex PCR; TCRdb's copy keeps in-frame clones and lacks some. The sample yields about 90,000 clones, around four fifths seen once. Sample: peripheral blood, taken from a patient treated with radiotherapy plus ipilimumab. The gene calls are TRBV7-9 and TRBJ1-2; D call uncertain. This receptor was identified in a human donor with non-small cell lung cancer that progressed on radiotherapy plus ipilimumab. The CDR3 is CASSFLSAPNGGYTF. The CDR3 bases are TGTGCCAGCAGCTTCCTCTCGGCCCCTAACGGGGGCTACACCTTC.